These 5 T cell receptor beta chains share one sample of origin, sequenced in a study of T-cell memory formation after mild COVID-19. A single record per CDR3 protein comes from TCRdb applying MiXCR to the 5' RACE reads. The sample consists of fewer than 150,000 distinct CDR3 sequences, around 15% of them appearing once. Source material: PBMCs or a T cell subset sorted from them (not recorded which). Source of these receptors: an adult woman who had mild COVID-19 (a few samples of this study predate the infection). Cell type and time point are not known.

This clonotype was seen more than once but under ten times. The DNA of the CDR3 is TGTGCCAGCAGCCCTTTGGGGTATGGCTACGAGCAGTACTTC. The encoded protein is CASSPLGYGYEQYF. This chain links TRBV7-2 with TRBJ2-7, with unresolved D. The CDR3 has 14 residues. Between the trimmed V and J ends, which lost 5 bases and 3 bases, there was a span of 14 bases. From germline, CDR1 is SGHTA and CDR2 FQGNSA.

CDR3: CATRPDGGAGETQYF. In DNA form, the CDR3 reads TGTGCCACCAGGCCCGACGGGGGCGCGGGTGAGACCCAGTACTTC. The rearrangement uses TRBV15 and TRBJ2-5; D is perhaps TRBD1 or TRBD2 (6 bases each). V was clipped by 6 bases and J by 5 bases, with 19 bases between them. Germline CDR1 is LNHNV and CDR2 is YYDKDF (reference sequence). The CDR3 spans 15 residues.

This clonotype has a handful of counts. This sequence joins TRBV12-3 or TRBV12-4 and TRBJ1-2; weak D call: TRBD1 (6 bases). The CDR3 extends over 17 amino acids. The ends were cut back, 6 bases at V and 6 bases at J, with 26 bases in the middle. CDR3 sequence reads: CASRRDPGAGNWDGYTF. The CDR3 DNA reads TGTGCCAGCAGACGCGACCCGGGGGCGGGCAACTGGGATGGCTACACCTTC.

This clonotype was seen just once. This rearrangement joins TRBV3-1 to TRBJ2-1; D unclear. Trimming removed 0 bases from V and 8 bases from J, with 8 bases in between. CDR1 and CDR2 from the germline V gene are LGHDT and YNNKEL (reference sequence). The CDR3 is made up of 13 amino acids. CDR3 coding DNA: TGTGCCAGCAGCCAAGATACCAGCCATGAGCAGTTCTTC. Residues: CASSQDTSHEQFF.

The V gene is TRBV13, the J gene TRBJ2-2; 10 bases align to TRBD1. There are 15 residues in the CDR3. V shed 5 bases and J 6 bases; nucleotides not matched to a gene: 6. In germline, CDR1 is PRHDT, CDR2 FYEKMQ (reference sequence). The CDR3 nucleotides are TGTGCCAGCAGCATCGGACAGGGGGACGCCGGGGAGCTGTTTTTT. It yields the protein CASSIGQGDAGELFF.